These 3 T cell receptor beta chains came from one sample sequenced in a study of T cell responses to AZD1222 COVID-19 vaccine. Here immunoSEQ multiplex PCR was the method, and the copy in TCRdb shows in-frame clones only, minus some. The data hold 100,000 to 140,000 clones, with about 93% observed a single time. The sequencing here drew on peripheral blood, taken on day 0 of AZD1222 vaccination. The receptors derive from an adult in good health.

The chain uses TRBV4-2 and TRBJ2-7; no definite D call. In germline, CDR1 is LGHNA, CDR2 YNFKEQ. The germline V and J ends were trimmed by 0 bases and 6 bases, with 12 bases remaining between them. This CDR3 region has 14 residues. CDR3 protein: CASSQDPVLSEQYF. CDR3 bases: TGTGCCAGCAGCCAAGATCCAGTTTTGTCCGAGCAGTACTTC.

The genes are TRBV5-1 and TRBJ1-3; no definite D call. CDR3 length: 15 amino acids. From germline, CDR1 is SGHRS and CDR2 YFSETQ. Trimming stripped 4 bases from V and 0 bases from J, with 11 bases between. CDR3 sequence: CASSPLQSSGNTIYF. Here the CDR3 DNA reads TGCGCCAGCAGCCCCTTACAGAGCTCTGGAAACACCATATATTTT.

This chain joins TRBV19 and TRBJ2-5; TRBD2 might be the D (5 bases). Per the germline V gene, CDR1 is LNHDA and CDR2 is SQIVND (reference sequence). The CDR3 consists of 13 residues. Trimming stripped 6 bases from V and 5 bases from J, with 13 bases between. The chain's CDR3 is CASSPTRTETQYF. In nucleotides, the CDR3 is TGTGCCAGTAGCCCCACTAGAACGGAGACCCAGTACTTC.